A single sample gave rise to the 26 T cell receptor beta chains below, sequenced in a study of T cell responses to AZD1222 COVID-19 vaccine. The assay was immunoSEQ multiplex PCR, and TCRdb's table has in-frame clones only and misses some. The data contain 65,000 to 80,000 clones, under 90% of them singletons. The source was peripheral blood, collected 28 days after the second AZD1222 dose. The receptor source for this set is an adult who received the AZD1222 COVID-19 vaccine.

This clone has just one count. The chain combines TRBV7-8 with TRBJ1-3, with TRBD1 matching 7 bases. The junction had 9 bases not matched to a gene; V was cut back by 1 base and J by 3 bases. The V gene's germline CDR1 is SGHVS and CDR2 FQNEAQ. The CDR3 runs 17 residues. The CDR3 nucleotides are TGTGCCAGCAGCTTAGGGGGGACAGTATTATTTGGAAACACCATATATTTT. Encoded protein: CASSLGGTVLFGNTIYF. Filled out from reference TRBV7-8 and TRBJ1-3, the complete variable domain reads GAGVSQSPRYKVAKRGQDVALRCDPISGHVSLFWYQQALGQGPEFLTYFQNEAQLDKSGLPSDRFFAERPEGSVSTLKIQRTQQEDSAVYLCASSLGGTVLFGNTIYFGEGSWLTVV.

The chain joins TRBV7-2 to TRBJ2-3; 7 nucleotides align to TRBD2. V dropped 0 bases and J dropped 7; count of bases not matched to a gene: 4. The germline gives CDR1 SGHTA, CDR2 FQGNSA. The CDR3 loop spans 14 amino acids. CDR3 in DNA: TGTGCCAGCAGCTTAGCGACTAGCACTAATACGCAGTATTTT. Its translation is CASSLATSTNTQYF. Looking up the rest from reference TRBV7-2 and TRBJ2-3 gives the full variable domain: GAGVSQSPSNKVTEKGKDVELRCDPISGHTALYWYRQSLGQGLEFLIYFQGNSAPDKSGLPSDRFSAERTGGSVSTLTIQRTQQEDSAVYLCASSLATSTNTQYFGPGTRLTVL.

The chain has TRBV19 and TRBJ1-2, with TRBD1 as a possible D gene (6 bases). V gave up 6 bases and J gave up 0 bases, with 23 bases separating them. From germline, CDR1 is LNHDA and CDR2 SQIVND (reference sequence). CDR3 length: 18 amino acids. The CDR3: CASRTPGSQQGPNYGYTF. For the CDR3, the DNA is TGTGCCAGTAGAACCCCCGGTTCCCAACAGGGACCTAACTATGGCTACACCTTC. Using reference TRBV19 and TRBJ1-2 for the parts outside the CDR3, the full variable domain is DGGITQSPKYLFRKEGQNVTLSCEQNLNHDAMYWYRQDPGQGLRLIYYSQIVNDFQKGDIAEGYSVSREKKESFPLTVTSAQKNPTAFYLCASRTPGSQQGPNYGYTFGSGTRLTVV.

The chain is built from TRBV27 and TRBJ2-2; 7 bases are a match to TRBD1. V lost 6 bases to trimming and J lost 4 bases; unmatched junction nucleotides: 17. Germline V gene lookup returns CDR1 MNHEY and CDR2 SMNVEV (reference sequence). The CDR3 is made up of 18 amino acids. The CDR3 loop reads CASRYWDSPTGGTGELFF. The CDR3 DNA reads TGTGCCAGCAGATATTGGGACAGCCCCACGGGTGGCACCGGGGAGCTGTTTTTT.

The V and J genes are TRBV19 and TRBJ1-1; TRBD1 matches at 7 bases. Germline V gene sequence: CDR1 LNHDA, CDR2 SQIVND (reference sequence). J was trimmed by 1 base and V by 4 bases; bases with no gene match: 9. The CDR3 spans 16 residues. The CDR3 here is CASSTQRDSKNTEAFF. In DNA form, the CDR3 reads TGTGCCAGTAGTACCCAAAGGGACAGTAAGAACACTGAAGCTTTCTTT.

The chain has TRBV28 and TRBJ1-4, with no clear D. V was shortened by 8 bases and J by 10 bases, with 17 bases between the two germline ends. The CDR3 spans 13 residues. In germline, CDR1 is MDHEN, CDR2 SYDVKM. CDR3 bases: TGTGCCAGCTATAAGGTTGGTTTAGGAAAACTGTTTTTT. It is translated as CASYKVGLGKLFF.

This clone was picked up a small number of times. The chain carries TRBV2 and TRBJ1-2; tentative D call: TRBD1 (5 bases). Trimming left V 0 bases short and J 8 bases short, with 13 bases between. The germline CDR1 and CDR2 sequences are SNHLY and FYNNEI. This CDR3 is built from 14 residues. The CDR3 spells CASSEALTAGGYTF. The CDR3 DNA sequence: TGTGCCAGCAGTGAAGCGCTGACAGCCGGGGGCTACACCTTC.

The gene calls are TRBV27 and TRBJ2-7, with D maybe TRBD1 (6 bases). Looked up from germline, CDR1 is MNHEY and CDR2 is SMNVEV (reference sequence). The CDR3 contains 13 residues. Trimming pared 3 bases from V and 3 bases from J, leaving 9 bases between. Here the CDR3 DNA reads TGTGCCAGCAGTTTTGGACAGAACTACGAGCAGTACTTC. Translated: CASSFGQNYEQYF.

DNA for the CDR3: TGTGCCAGCAGCACCCAGACAGGGAAGAATGAGCAGTTCTTC. Translated: CASSTQTGKNEQFF. The gene calls are TRBV7-9 and TRBJ2-1; 7 bases align to TRBD1. The V gene end was trimmed by 5 bases and the J gene end by 7 bases; junction bases not matched to a gene: 8. CDR1 SEHNR and CDR2 FQNEAQ come from the germline V gene (reference sequence). The CDR3 totals 14 residues. The full variable domain, with the rest looked up from reference TRBV7-9 and TRBJ2-1, is DTGVSQNPRHKITKRGQNVTFRCDPISEHNRLYWYRQTLGQGPEFLTYFQNEAQLEKSRLLSDRFSAERPKGSFSTLEIQRTEQGDSAMYLCASSTQTGKNEQFFGPGTRLTVL.

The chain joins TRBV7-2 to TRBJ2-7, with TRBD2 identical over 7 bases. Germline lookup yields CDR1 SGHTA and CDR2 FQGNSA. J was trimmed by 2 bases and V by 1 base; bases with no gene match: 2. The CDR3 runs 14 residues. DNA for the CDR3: TGTGCCAGCAGCTTAGTAGCGGGCCCCTACGAGCAGTACTTC. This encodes CASSLVAGPYEQYF.

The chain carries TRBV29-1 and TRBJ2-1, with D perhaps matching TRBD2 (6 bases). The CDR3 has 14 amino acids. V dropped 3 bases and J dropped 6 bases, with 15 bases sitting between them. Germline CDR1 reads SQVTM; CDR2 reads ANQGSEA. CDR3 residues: CSVEGGFTGNEQFF. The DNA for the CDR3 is TGCAGCGTTGAGGGGGGATTCACGGGCAATGAGCAGTTCTTC.

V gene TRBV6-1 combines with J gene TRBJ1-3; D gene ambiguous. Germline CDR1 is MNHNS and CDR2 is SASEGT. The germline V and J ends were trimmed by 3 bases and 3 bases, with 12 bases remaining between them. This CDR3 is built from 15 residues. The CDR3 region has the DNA TGTGCCAGCAGTGACTTTTGGGCAGGTGGAAACACCATATATTTT. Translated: CASSDFWAGGNTIYF.

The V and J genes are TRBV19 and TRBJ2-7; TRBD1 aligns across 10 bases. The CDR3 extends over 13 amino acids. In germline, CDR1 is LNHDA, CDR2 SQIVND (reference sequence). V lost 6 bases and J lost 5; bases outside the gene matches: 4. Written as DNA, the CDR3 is TGTGCCAGTAGGGGACAGGGGTTGAACGAGCAGTACTTC. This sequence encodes CASRGQGLNEQYF.

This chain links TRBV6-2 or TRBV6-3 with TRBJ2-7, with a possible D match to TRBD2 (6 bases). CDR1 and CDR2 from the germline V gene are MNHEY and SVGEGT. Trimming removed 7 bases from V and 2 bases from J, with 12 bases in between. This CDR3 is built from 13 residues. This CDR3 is CASNPGGAYEQYF. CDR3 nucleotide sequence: TGTGCCAGCAACCCAGGAGGGGCCTACGAGCAGTACTTC.

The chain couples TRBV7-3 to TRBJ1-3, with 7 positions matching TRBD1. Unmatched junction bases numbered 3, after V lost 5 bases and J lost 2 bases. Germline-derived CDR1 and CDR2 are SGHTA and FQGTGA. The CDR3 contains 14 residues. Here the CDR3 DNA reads TGTGCCAGCAGCCTACAGGGGACTGGAAACACCATATATTTT. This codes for CASSLQGTGNTIYF.

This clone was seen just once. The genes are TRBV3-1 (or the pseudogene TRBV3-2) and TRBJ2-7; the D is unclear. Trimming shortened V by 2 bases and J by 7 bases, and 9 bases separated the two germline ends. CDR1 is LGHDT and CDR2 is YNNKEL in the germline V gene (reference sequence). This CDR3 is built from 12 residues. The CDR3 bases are TGTGCCAGCAGCCAATCTTTTCTTGAGCAGTACTTC. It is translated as CASSQSFLEQYF.

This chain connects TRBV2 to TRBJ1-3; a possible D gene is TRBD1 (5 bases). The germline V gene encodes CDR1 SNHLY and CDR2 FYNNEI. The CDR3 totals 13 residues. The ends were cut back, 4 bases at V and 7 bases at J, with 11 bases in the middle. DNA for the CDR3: TGTGCCAGCAGTGGCCAGGGTGCGAACACCATATATTTT. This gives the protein CASSGQGANTIYF.

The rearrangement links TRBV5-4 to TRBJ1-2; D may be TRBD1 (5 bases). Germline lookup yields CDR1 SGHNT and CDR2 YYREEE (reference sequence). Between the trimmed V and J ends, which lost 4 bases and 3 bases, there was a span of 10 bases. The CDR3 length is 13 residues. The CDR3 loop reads CASSPQTDYGYTF. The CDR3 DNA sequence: TGTGCCAGCAGCCCCCAGACAGACTATGGCTACACCTTC.

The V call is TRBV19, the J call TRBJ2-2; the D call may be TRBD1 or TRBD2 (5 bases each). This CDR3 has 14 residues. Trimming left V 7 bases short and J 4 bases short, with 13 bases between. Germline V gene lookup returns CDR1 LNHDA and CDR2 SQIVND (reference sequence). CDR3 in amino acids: CASNGALGTGELFF. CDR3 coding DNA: TGTGCCAGTAACGGGGCTCTTGGCACCGGGGAGCTGTTTTTT. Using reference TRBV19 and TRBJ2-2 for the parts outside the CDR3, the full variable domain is DGGITQSPKYLFRKEGQNVTLSCEQNLNHDAMYWYRQDPGQGLRLIYYSQIVNDFQKGDIAEGYSVSREKKESFPLTVTSAQKNPTAFYLCASNGALGTGELFFGEGSRLTVL.

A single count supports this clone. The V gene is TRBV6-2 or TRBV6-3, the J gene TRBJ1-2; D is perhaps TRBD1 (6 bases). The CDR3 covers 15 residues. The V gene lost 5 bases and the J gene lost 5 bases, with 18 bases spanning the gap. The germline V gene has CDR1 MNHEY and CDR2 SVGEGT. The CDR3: CASSLKKGGGYGYTF. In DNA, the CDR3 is TGTGCCAGCAGTCTGAAGAAAGGGGGAGGATATGGCTACACCTTC.

CDR3 amino acids: CAISESNTRQPQHF. In DNA, the CDR3 is TGTGCCATCAGTGAGTCTAACACCCGTCAGCCCCAGCATTTT. The chain has TRBV10-3 and TRBJ1-5; D is unclear. Trimming took 0 bases from V and 6 from J, leaving 9 bases between them. Germline lookup yields CDR1 ENHRY and CDR2 SYGVKD. The CDR3 sequence is 14 residues long.

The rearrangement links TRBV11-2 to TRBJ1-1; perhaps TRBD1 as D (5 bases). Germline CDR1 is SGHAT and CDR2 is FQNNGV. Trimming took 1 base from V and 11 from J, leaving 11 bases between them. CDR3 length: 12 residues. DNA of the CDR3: TGTGCCAGCAGCTTAGTGGCCAGGGTGGCTTTCTTT. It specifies CASSLVARVAFF.

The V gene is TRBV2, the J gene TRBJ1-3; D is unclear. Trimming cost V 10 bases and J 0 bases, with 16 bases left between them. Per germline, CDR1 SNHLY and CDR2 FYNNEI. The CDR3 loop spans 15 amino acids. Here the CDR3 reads CATLVGESSGNTIYF. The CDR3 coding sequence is TGTGCCACCCTTGTTGGGGAGAGCTCTGGAAACACCATATATTTT.

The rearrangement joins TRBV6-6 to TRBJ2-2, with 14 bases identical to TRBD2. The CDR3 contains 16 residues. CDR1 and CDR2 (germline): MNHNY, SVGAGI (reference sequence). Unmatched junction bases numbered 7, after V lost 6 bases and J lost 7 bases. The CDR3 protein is CASSDGLAGGLGELFF. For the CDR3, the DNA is TGTGCCAGCAGCGATGGACTAGCGGGAGGACTCGGGGAGCTGTTTTTT.

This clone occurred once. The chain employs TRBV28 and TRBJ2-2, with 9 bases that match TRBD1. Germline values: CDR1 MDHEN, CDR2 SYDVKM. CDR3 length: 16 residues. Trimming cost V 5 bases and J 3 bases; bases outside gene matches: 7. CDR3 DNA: TGTGCCAGCAGTGAATACAGGGGGCGGGACACCGGGGAGCTGTTTTTT. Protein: CASSEYRGRDTGELFF.

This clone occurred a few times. This CDR3 reads CASTKGGFNQPQHF. Written as DNA, the CDR3 is TGTGCCAGCACCAAGGGGGGTTTCAATCAGCCCCAGCATTTT. The chain is built from TRBV2 and TRBJ1-5; possibly TRBD1 for D (6 bases). Germline V CDR1 and CDR2: SNHLY, FYNNEI. This CDR3 has 14 amino acids. With 7 bases removed from V and 3 bases from J, the gap between germline ends came to 13 bases.